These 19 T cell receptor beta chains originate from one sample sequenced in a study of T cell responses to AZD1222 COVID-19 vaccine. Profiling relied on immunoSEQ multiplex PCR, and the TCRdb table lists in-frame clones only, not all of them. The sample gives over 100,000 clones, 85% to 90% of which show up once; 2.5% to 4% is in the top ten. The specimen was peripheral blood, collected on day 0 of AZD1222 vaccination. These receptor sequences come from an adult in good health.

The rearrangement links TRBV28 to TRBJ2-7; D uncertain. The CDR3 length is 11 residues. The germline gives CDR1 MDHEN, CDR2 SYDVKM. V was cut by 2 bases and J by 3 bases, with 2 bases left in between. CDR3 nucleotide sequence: TGTGCCAGCAGTTTAATCTACGAGCAGTACTTC. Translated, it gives CASSLIYEQYF. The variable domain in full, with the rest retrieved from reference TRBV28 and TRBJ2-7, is DVKVTQSSRYLVKRTGEKVFLECVQDMDHENMFWYRQDPGLGLRLIYFSYDVKMKEKGDIPEGYSVSREKKERFSLILESASTNQTSMYLCASSLIYEQYFGPGTRLTVT.

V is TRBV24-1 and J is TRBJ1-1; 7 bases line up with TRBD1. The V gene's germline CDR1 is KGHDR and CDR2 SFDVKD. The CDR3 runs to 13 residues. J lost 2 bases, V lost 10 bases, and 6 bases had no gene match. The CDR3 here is CATSTGANTEAFF. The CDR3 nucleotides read TGTGCCACGTCTACAGGGGCCAACACTGAAGCTTTCTTT.

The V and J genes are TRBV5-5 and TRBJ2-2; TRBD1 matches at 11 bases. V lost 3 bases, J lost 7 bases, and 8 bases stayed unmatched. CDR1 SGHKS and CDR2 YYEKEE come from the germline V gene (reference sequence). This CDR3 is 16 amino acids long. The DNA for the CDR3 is TGTGCCAGCAGCTCGGAGGACAGGGGGCGCGGCGGGGAGCTGTTTTTT. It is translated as CASSSEDRGRGGELFF.

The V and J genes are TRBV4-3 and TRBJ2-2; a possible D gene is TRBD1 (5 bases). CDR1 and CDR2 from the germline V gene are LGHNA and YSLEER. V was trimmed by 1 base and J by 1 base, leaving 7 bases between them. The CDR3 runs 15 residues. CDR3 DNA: TGCGCCAGCAGCCAAGCGCAGGGGAACACCGGGGAGCTGTTTTTT. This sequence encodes CASSQAQGNTGELFF.

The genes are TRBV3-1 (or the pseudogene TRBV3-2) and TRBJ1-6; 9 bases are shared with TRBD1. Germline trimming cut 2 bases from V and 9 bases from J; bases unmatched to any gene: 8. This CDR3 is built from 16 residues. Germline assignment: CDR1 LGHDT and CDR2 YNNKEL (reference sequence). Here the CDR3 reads CASSQQPGTGTSPLHF. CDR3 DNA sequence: TGTGCCAGCAGCCAACAACCCGGGACAGGGACTTCACCCCTCCACTTT.

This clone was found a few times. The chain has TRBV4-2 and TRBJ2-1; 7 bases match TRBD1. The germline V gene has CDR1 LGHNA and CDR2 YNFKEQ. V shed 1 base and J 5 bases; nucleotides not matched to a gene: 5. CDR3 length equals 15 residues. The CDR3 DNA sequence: TGTGCCAGCAGCCAAGGGACAGGAAACAACAATGAGCAGTTCTTC. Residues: CASSQGTGNNNEQFF.

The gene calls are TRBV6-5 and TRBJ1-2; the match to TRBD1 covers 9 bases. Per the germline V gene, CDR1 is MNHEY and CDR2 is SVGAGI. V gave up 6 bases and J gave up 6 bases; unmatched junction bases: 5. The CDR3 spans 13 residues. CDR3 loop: CASRTGGGHGYTF. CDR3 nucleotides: TGTGCCAGCAGGACAGGGGGGGGCCATGGCTACACCTTC.

CDR3 coding DNA: TGTGCCAGCAGTTTGGGGGTAAACACCATATATTTT. Amino acid sequence: CASSLGVNTIYF. The chain links TRBV12-3 or TRBV12-4 to TRBJ1-3, with a tentative D call TRBD1 (5 bases). V was pared by 3 bases and J by 6 bases, with 6 bases between. There are 12 residues in the CDR3.

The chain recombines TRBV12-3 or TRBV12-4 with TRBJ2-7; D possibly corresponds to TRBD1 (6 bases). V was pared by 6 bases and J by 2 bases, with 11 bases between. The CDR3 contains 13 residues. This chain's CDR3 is CASSPQGPYEQYF. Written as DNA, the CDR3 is TGTGCCAGCAGCCCACAGGGCCCCTACGAGCAGTACTTC.

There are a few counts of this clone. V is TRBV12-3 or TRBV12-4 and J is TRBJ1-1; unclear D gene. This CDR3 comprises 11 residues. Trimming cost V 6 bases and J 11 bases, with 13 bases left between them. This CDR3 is CASSSPIRAFF. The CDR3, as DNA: TGTGCCAGCAGCTCACCTATCCGGGCTTTCTTT.

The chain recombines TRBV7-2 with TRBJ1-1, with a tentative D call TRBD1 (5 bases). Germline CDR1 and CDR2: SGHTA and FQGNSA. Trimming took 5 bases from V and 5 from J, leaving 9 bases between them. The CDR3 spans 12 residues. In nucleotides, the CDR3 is TGTGCCAGCAGCCGAAGGGGAACTGAAGCTTTCTTT. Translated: CASSRRGTEAFF.

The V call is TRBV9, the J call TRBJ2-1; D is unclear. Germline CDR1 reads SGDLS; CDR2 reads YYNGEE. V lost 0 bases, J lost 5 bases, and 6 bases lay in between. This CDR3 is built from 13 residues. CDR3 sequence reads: CASSVAWNNEQFF. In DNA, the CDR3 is TGTGCCAGCAGCGTAGCTTGGAACAATGAGCAGTTCTTC.

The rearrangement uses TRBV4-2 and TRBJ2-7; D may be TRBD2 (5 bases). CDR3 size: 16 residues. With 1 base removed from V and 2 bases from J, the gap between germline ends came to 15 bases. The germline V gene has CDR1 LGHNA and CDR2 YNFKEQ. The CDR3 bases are TGTGCCAGCAGCCAAGGAGGACTCCCGGACCCCTACGAGCAGTACTTC. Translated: CASSQGGLPDPYEQYF.

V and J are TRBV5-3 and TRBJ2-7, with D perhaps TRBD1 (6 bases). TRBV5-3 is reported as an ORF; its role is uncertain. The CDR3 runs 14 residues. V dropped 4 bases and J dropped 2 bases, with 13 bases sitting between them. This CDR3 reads CARSPRQVPYEQYF. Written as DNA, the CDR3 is TGTGCCAGAAGCCCTAGACAGGTCCCCTACGAGCAGTACTTC.

The DNA for the CDR3 is TGTGCCAGCAGCCCGGGGGGGCAGGAGACCCAGTACTTC. The encoded protein is CASSPGGQETQYF. The J gene is TRBJ2-5, the V gene TRBV7-9, with 8 bases lining up with TRBD2. J gave up 5 bases and V 5 bases, and 4 bases lay outside the gene matches. CDR1 is SEHNR and CDR2 is FQNEAQ in the germline V gene (reference sequence). The CDR3 sequence is 13 residues long.

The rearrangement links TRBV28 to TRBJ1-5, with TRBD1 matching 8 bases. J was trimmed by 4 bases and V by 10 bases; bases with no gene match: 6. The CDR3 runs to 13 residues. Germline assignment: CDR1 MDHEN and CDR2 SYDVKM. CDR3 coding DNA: TGTGCCACATGGGACAGGCCTAATCAGCCCCAGCATTTT. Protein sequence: CATWDRPNQPQHF.

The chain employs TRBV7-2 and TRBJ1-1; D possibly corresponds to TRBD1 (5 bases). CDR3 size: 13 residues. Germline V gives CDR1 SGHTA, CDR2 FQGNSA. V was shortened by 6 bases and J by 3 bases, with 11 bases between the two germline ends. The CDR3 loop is CASSRTGYTEAFF. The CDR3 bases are TGTGCCAGCAGTCGTACAGGATACACTGAAGCTTTCTTT.

The DNA of the CDR3 is TGTGCCAGCAGGGTAGGACGGGGGGCTTACAATGAGCAGTTCTTC. This encodes CASRVGRGAYNEQFF. V gene TRBV6-5 combines with J gene TRBJ2-1; a weak D match, TRBD2 (7 bases). Germline CDR1 and CDR2: MNHEY and SVGAGI. The length of the CDR3 is 15 residues. The V end lost 6 bases, the J end lost 4 bases, and 16 bases lay between the germline ends.

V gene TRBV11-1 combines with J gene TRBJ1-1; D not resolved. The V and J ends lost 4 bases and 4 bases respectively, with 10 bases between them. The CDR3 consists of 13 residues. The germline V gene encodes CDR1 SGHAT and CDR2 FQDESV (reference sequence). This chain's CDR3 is CASSSGLITEAFF. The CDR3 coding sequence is TGTGCCAGCAGCTCGGGATTGATCACTGAAGCTTTCTTT.